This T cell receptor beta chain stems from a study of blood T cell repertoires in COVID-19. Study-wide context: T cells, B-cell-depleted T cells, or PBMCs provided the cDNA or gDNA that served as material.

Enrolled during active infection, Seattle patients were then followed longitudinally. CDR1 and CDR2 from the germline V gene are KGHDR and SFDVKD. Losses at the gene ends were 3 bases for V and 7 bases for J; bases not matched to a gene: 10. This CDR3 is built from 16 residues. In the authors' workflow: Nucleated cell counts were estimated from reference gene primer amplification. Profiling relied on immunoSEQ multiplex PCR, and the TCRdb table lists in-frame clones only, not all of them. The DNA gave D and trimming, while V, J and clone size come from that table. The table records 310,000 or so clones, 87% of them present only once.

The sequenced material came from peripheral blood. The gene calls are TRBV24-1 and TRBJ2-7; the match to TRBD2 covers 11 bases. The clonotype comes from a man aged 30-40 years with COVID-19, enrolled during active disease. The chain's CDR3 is CATSDPPGTSGVEQYF. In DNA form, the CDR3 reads TGTGCCACCAGTGATCCTCCCGGGACTAGCGGTGTAGAGCAGTACTTC.